This T cell receptor (beta chain) was identified during a study of CD8 T cells in ankylosing spondylitis (dated by TCRdb to 2017 to 2019). Study-wide context: The study profiled T cell receptor beta repertoires in healthy donors and ankylosing spondylitis patients to find disease-linked TCR variants. The full study cohort was made up of 25 ankylosing spondylitis patients and 108 healthy donors. Peripheral blood samples were taken, and synovial fluid was additionally collected from ankylosing spondylitis patients. What the research found in general, with its limitations: Blood from ankylosing spondylitis patients appeared to be characterized by a TCR beta motif composed of under 10 highly homologous amino acid variants. A CD8+ phenotype was shown by the disease-linked clones, which were found at relatively low frequencies in peripheral blood. Some motif variants had previously been reported in the synovial fluid and blood of reactive arthritis patients, which suggests shared mechanisms of disease initiation. Significant enrichment of the disease-linked clones was reported in matched synovial fluid samples from ankylosing spondylitis patients.

The germline V gene (reference sequence) yields DFQATT for CDR1 and SNEGSKA for CDR2. V is clipped by 2 bases and J by 5 bases, and the sequence between their germline boundaries is 16 bases long. The CDR3, from cysteine to phenylalanine, totals 15 residues. Just CDR3 DNA is preserved here, 45 bases in frame from base 1. This clonotype was observed a handful of times. Its antigen is still unknown. No clone much larger than this one lies a single base away; base qualities are absent. Sequencing instrument: Illumina HiSeq 2500. Quantitative 5'-RACE with molecular barcodes was the method used to prepare the TCR beta libraries. Per the original workflow: Disease-linked TCR variants were identified with a new computational method built on a probabilistic model of VDJ rearrangement. In TCRdb, the public reads were trimmed at Q25 with fastp and aligned with MiXCR, with productive beta chains retained. Rows are unified per CDR3 protein, each entry keeping the most common DNA and genes. TCRdb's processing, not the authors', yielded these V and J calls. The sample table lists around 280,000 distinct CDR3 sequences, 15% to 25% of them with a count of one. The ten most abundant clones make up roughly 8.3% of the sample.

Recombination joined TRBV20-1 with TRBJ2-1, with no reliable assignment of the D segment. The sequence derives from a male donor with ankylosing spondylitis or in good health (not recorded which). Source material: blood, either unsorted or a sorted T cell fraction (not recorded which). The CDR3 reads CSARSLGIRDNEQFF. The DNA reads TGCAGTGCTAGATCATTGGGGATTCGGGACAATGAGCAGTTCTTC.